This entry lists 20 T cell receptor beta chains sequenced from one sample in a study of response to subunit inactivated influenza vaccine. TCRdb itself ran the RT-PCR reads through MiXCR, one entry per CDR3 protein. The sample comprises about 190,000 distinct CDR3 sequences, 13% to 15% of which are singletons, and about 25% rests with the top ten. Sequencing was performed on CD8+ T cells sorted from PBMCs, taken roughly 5 days after vaccination. These receptors all stem from a man in his fifties who received an inactivated influenza vaccine.

This clonotype occurred a few times. The J gene is TRBJ2-1, the V gene TRBV9; tentatively, D is TRBD2 (6 bases). V lost 0 bases, J lost 4 bases, and 14 bases lay in between. Germline CDR1 SGDLS, CDR2 YYNGEE. This CDR3 has 16 residues. DNA for the CDR3: TGTGCCAGCAGCGTAGGTGGTAGCGGAAAGTACAATGAGCAGTTCTTC. This encodes CASSVGGSGKYNEQFF.

This clonotype was observed a handful of times. The V and J genes are TRBV12-3 or TRBV12-4 and TRBJ1-3; 8 bases agree with TRBD1. The V and J ends lost 6 bases and 0 bases, in that order; junction bases with no gene match: 10. This CDR3 is 17 amino acids long. Here the CDR3 reads CASSLRQGSSSGNTIYF. The CDR3 region has the DNA TGTGCCAGCAGCTTAAGACAGGGGTCTAGCTCTGGAAACACCATATATTTT.

This clonotype was observed many times. The chain is built from TRBV5-1 and TRBJ1-1; D is unresolved. The germline V gene encodes CDR1 SGHRS and CDR2 YFSETQ. The CDR3 consists of 15 residues. With 4 bases removed from V and 1 base from J, the gap between germline ends came to 14 bases. CDR3 coding DNA: TGCGCCAGCAGCCCGACCTGGACTGGGAACACTGAAGCTTTCTTT. Its translation is CASSPTWTGNTEAFF. The full variable domain, completed using reference TRBV5-1 and TRBJ1-1, is KAGVTQTPRYLIKTRGQQVTLSCSPISGHRSVSWYQQTPGQGLQFLFEYFSETQRNKGNFPGRFSGRQFSNSRSEMNVSTLELGDSALYLCASSPTWTGNTEAFFGQGTRLTVV.

The chain couples TRBV7-8 to TRBJ1-5, with 11 positions matching TRBD1. The CDR3 runs to 16 residues. Germline V CDR1 and CDR2: SGHVS, FQNEAQ. After removal of 0 bases from V and 6 bases from J, the junction contained 4 bases not matched to a gene. CDR3 sequence: CASSLAGQGGIQPQHF. CDR3 in DNA: TGTGCCAGCAGCTTAGCGGGACAGGGGGGGATTCAGCCCCAGCATTTT.

The chain uses TRBV20-1 and TRBJ2-1, with D perhaps matching TRBD2 (5 bases). This CDR3 comprises 13 residues. Trimming pared 3 bases from V and 0 bases from J, leaving 6 bases between. CDR1 is DFQATT and CDR2 is SNEGSKA in the germline V gene (reference sequence). The CDR3 region has the DNA TGCAGTGCTAGCGGGATCTCCTACAATGAGCAGTTCTTC. It codes for CSASGISYNEQFF.

This chain links TRBV4-2 with TRBJ2-3; no definite D call. Germline assignment: CDR1 LGHNA and CDR2 YNFKEQ. Trimming stripped 2 bases from V and 0 bases from J, with 12 bases between. This CDR3 contains 16 residues. CDR3 sequence reads: CASSQTSADSTDTQYF. The CDR3 DNA follows: TGTGCCAGCAGCCAAACGTCTGCAGACAGCACAGATACGCAGTATTTT.

The table lists this clonotype with a few counts. J is TRBJ2-1 and V is TRBV20-1; unclear D gene. V was shortened by 4 bases and J by 12 bases, with 13 bases between the two germline ends. This CDR3 is 11 amino acids long. Germline-derived CDR1 and CDR2 are DFQATT and SNEGSKA (reference sequence). The DNA of the CDR3 is TGCAGTGCTATCTCCTTCGACGGGCAGTTCTTC. Protein product: CSAISFDGQFF.

The chain has TRBV25-1 and TRBJ1-2, with 7 bases fitting TRBD1. J was trimmed by 9 bases and V by 6 bases; bases with no gene match: 10. The CDR3 contains 13 residues. The germline V gene has CDR1 MGHDK and CDR2 SYGVNS. Written as DNA, the CDR3 is TGTGCCAGCAGCCCTACAGGGGAAGGAAGCTACACCTTC. Protein: CASSPTGEGSYTF.

In its sample, this clonotype was seen a few times. The gene calls are TRBV2 and TRBJ2-1; 9 positions match TRBD2. Trimming removed 0 bases from V and 0 bases from J; junction bases left unmatched: 9. In germline, CDR1 is SNHLY, CDR2 FYNNEI. CDR3 size: 19 residues. CDR3 DNA sequence: TGTGCCAGCAGTGAAGCGGGGGAAGCGGGGGGACGCTCCTACAATGAGCAGTTCTTC. It translates to CASSEAGEAGGRSYNEQFF. Full variable domain (remainder filled in from reference TRBV2 and TRBJ2-1): EPEVTQTPSHQVTQMGQEVILRCVPISNHLYFYWYRQILGQKVEFLVSFYNNEISEKSEIFDDQFSVERPDGSNFTLKIRSTKLEDSAMYFCASSEAGEAGGRSYNEQFFGPGTRLTVL.

This clonotype was seen a handful of times. The chain couples TRBV29-1 to TRBJ2-5; the D is unclear. V lost 3 bases and J 2 bases, leaving 16 bases between the germline ends. The CDR3 has 15 amino acids. CDR1 SQVTM and CDR2 ANQGSEA come from the germline V gene. Here the CDR3 reads CSVEAPRVAQETQYF. CDR3 sequence (DNA): TGCAGCGTTGAGGCCCCCCGAGTGGCACAAGAGACCCAGTACTTC.

This clonotype was recorded a few times. V usage is TRBV12-3 or TRBV12-4 and J usage is TRBJ2-2, with TRBD2 matching 7 bases. This CDR3 is 15 amino acids long. V dropped 4 bases and J dropped 3; count of bases not matched to a gene: 5. The CDR3 region is CASSSWLADTGELFF. The CDR3 DNA is TGTGCCAGCAGTTCTTGGCTAGCGGACACCGGGGAGCTGTTTTTT.

The chain recombines TRBV13 with TRBJ2-6; no clear D. V was pared by 2 bases and J by 3 bases, with 14 bases between. This CDR3 contains 17 residues. Looked up from germline, CDR1 is PRHDT and CDR2 is FYEKMQ (reference sequence). The CDR3 nucleotides read TGTGCCAGCAGCTTATTGGACCCGACGTTTGGGGCCAACGTCCTGACTTTC. It is translated as CASSLLDPTFGANVLTF.

The V and J genes are TRBV15 and TRBJ2-1; a weak D match, TRBD2 (5 bases). Looked up from germline, CDR1 is LNHNV and CDR2 is YYDKDF (reference sequence). This CDR3 spans 15 amino acids. Between the trimmed V and J ends, which lost 2 bases and 4 bases, there was a span of 12 bases. In DNA form, the CDR3 reads TGTGCCACCAGCAGATCCCGGGGATATTACAATGAGCAGTTCTTC. Translated: CATSRSRGYYNEQFF.

This clonotype occurred a few times. The V and J genes are TRBV7-8 and TRBJ2-3; 9 nucleotides line up with TRBD1. Trimming took 5 bases from V and 0 from J; bases not matched to a gene: 6. Germline CDR1 and CDR2: SGHVS and FQNEAQ. CDR3 length equals 16 residues. The CDR3 bases are TGTGCCAGCAGCCCATGGGACAGGGAGAGCACAGATACGCAGTATTTT. It is translated as CASSPWDRESTDTQYF.

This clonotype was seen only a few times. V gene TRBV7-9 combines with J gene TRBJ2-3, with D tentatively TRBD2 (5 bases). The CDR3 is 14 amino acids. CDR1 SEHNR and CDR2 FQNEAQ come from the germline V gene (reference sequence). Trimming pared 3 bases from V and 6 bases from J, leaving 13 bases between. CDR3 amino acids: CASSFTLRGDTQYF. In DNA form, the CDR3 reads TGTGCCAGCAGCTTTACCTTAAGAGGGGATACGCAGTATTTT.

This clonotype turned up a few times. The chain couples TRBV6-5 to TRBJ2-7, with TRBD1 identical over 8 bases. CDR1 and CDR2 from the germline V gene are MNHEY and SVGAGI. Losses at the gene ends were 0 bases for V and 5 bases for J; bases not matched to a gene: 6. The CDR3 covers 15 residues. The CDR3 reads CASSYSTTGVHEQYF. The CDR3 nucleotides are TGTGCCAGCAGTTACTCGACGACAGGGGTCCACGAGCAGTACTTC.

This clonotype was counted only a few times. The chain carries TRBV7-9 and TRBJ2-2; no firm D call. The CDR3 has 12 amino acids. The V end lost 4 bases, the J end lost 7 bases, and 7 bases lay between the germline ends. Germline CDR1 is SEHNR and CDR2 is FQNEAQ (reference sequence). The CDR3 bases are TGTGCCAGCAGCTCTAACGGCGGGGAGCTGTTTTTT. This encodes CASSSNGGELFF.

The CDR3 DNA is TGTGCCAGCAGCTTAGAGTCGGGGGAAGAGACCCAGTACTTC. This codes for CASSLESGEETQYF. The chain has TRBV7-6 and TRBJ2-5, with D perhaps matching TRBD2 (6 bases). The CDR3 extends over 14 amino acids. Germline V CDR1 and CDR2: SGHVS, FNYEAQ. V gave up 1 base and J gave up 3 bases, with 9 bases separating them.

This clonotype was seen ten or more times. The chain uses TRBV12-3 or TRBV12-4 and TRBJ1-2, with D perhaps matching TRBD1 (5 bases). The CDR3 covers 14 residues. Deletions cut 7 bases from V and 4 bases from J, with 16 bases between. The CDR3, as DNA: TGTGCCAGCACCCCCTTGGGGGTCGGCTATGGCTACACCTTC. It yields the protein CASTPLGVGYGYTF.

This clonotype occurred a few times. The V and J genes are TRBV6-2 or TRBV6-3 and TRBJ1-2; D ambiguous. Germline lookup yields CDR1 MNHEY and CDR2 SVGEGT. The CDR3 runs 14 residues. Trimming took off 7 bases at V and 4 bases at J, with 16 bases between the two ends. CDR3 amino acids: CASTRRSGFYGYTF. In DNA form, the CDR3 reads TGTGCCAGCACCCGGAGGTCGGGGTTCTATGGCTACACCTTC.